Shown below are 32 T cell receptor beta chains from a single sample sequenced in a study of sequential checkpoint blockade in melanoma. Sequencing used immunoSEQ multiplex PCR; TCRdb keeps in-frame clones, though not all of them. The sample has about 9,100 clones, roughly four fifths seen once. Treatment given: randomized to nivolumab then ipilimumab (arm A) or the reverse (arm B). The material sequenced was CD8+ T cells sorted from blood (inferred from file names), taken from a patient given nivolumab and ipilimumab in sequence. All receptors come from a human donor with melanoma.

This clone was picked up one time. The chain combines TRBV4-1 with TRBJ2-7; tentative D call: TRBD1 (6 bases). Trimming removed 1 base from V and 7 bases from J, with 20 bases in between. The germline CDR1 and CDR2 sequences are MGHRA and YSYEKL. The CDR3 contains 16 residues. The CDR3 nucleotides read TGCGCCAGCAGCCAAGTTTCACAGGGTTCAGGACAGGAGCAGTACTTC. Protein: CASSQVSQGSGQEQYF.

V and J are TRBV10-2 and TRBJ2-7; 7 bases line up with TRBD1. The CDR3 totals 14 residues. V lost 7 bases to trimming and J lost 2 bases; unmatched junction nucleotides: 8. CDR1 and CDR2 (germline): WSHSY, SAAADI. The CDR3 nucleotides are TGCGCCAGCACCCTATTAGGGGGCACCTACGAGCAGTACTTC. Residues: CASTLLGGTYEQYF.

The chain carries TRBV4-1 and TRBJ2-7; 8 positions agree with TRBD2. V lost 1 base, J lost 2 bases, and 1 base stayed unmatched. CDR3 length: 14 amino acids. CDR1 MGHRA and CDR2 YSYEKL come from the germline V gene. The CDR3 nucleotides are TGCGCCAGCAGCCAAGTCGGGAGGGCCTACGAGCAGTACTTC. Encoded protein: CASSQVGRAYEQYF.

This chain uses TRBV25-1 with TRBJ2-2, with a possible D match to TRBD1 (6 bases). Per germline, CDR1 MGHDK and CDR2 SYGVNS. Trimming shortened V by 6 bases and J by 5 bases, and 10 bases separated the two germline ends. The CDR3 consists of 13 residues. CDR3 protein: CASSSGVTGELFF. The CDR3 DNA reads TGTGCCAGCAGCTCAGGGGTTACCGGGGAGCTGTTTTTT.

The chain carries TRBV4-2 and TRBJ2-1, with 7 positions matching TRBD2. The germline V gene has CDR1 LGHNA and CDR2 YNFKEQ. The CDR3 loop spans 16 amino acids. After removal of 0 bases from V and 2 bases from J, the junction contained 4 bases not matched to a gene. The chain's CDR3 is CASSQDRGGAYNEQFF. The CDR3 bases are TGTGCCAGCAGCCAAGATCGCGGGGGTGCCTACAATGAGCAGTTCTTC.

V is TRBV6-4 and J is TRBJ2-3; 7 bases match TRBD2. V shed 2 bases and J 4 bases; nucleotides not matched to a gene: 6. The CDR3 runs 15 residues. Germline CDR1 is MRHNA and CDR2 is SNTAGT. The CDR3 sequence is CASSDAAGEADTQYF. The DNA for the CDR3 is TGTGCCAGCAGTGACGCGGCGGGAGAGGCAGATACGCAGTATTTT.

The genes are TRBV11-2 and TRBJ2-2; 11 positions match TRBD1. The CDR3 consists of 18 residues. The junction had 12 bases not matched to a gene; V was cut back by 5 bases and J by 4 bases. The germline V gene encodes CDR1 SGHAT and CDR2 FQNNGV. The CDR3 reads CASSQRDRGWPRTGELFF. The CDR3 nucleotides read TGTGCCAGCAGCCAACGGGACAGGGGGTGGCCGCGCACCGGGGAGCTGTTTTTT.

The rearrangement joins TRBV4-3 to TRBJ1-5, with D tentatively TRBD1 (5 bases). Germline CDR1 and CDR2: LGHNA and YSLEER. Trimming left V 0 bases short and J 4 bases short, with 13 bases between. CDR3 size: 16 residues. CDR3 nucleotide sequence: TGCGCCAGCAGCCAAGATCGGGGGATAGGTAATCAGCCCCAGCATTTT. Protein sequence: CASSQDRGIGNQPQHF.

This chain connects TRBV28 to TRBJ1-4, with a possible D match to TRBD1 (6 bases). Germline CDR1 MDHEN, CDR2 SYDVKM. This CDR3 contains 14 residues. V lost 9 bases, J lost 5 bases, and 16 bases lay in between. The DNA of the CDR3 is TGTGCCAGTAATCCGGGACAAGAGAATGAAAAACTGTTTTTT. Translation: CASNPGQENEKLFF.

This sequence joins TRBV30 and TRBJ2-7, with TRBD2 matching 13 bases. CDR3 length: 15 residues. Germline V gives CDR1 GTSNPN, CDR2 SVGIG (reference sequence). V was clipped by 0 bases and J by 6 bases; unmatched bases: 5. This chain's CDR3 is CAWSVLAGGLGEQYF. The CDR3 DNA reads TGTGCCTGGAGTGTACTAGCGGGAGGGTTGGGCGAGCAGTACTTC.

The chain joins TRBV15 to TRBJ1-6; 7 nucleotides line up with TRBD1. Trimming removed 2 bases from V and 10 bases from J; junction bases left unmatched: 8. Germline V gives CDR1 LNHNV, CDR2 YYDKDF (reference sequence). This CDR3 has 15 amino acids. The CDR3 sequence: CATSRSRQGLSPLHF. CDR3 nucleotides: TGTGCCACCAGCAGATCTCGACAGGGTTTATCACCCCTCCACTTT.

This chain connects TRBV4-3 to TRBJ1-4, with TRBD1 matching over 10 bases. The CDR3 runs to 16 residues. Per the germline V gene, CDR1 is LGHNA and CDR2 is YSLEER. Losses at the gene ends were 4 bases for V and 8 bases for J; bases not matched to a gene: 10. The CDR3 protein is CASSLSSGTGAEKLFF. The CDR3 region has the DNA TGCGCCAGCAGCCTTTCCTCCGGGACAGGGGCCGAAAAACTGTTTTTT.

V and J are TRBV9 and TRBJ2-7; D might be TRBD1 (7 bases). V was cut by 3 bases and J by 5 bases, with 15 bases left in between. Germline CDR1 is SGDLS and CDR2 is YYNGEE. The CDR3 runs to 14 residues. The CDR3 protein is CASSAGGGWDEQYF. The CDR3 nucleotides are TGTGCCAGCAGCGCAGGAGGGGGCTGGGACGAGCAGTACTTC.

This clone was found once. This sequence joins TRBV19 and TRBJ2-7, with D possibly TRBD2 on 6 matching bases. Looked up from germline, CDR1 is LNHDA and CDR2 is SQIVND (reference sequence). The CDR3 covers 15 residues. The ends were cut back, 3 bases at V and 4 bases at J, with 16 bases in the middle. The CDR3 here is CASSITGRGTYEQYF. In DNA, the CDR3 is TGTGCCAGTAGTATTACGGGACGGGGGACGTACGAGCAGTACTTC.

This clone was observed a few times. The CDR3: CASSIGQAYEQYF. In nucleotides, the CDR3 is TGTGCCAGTAGTATTGGACAGGCTTACGAGCAGTACTTC. The rearrangement links TRBV19 to TRBJ2-7, with 7 bases aligning to TRBD1. V shed 3 bases, J shed 4 bases, and the junction held 3 bases outside the gene matches. The CDR3 has 13 amino acids. CDR1 and CDR2 from the germline V gene are LNHDA and SQIVND (reference sequence).

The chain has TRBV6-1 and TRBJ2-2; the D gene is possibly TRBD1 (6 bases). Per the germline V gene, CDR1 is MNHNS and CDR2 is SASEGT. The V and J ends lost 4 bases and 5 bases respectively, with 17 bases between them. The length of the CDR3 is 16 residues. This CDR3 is CASSGPQGIETGELFF. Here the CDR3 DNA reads TGTGCCAGCAGTGGACCCCAGGGGATAGAGACCGGGGAGCTGTTTTTT.

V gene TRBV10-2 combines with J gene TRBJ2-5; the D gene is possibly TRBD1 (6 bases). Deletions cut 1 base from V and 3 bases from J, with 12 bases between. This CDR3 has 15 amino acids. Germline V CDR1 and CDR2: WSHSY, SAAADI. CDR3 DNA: TGCGCCAGCAGTGAGTGGGGGCAGGGGAAAGAGACCCAGTACTTC. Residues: CASSEWGQGKETQYF.

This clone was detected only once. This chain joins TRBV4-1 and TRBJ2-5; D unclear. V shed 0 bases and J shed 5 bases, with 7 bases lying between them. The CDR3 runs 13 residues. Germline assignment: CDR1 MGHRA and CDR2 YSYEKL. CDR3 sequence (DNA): TGCGCCAGCAGCCAAGATGGAGTCGAGACCCAGTACTTC. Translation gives CASSQDGVETQYF.

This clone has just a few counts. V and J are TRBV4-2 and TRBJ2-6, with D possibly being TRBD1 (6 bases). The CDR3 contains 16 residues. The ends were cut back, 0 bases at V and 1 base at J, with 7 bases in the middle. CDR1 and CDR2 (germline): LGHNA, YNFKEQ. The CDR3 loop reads CASSQEQGSGANVLTF. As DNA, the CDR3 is TGTGCCAGCAGCCAAGAGCAGGGGTCTGGGGCCAACGTCCTGACTTTC.

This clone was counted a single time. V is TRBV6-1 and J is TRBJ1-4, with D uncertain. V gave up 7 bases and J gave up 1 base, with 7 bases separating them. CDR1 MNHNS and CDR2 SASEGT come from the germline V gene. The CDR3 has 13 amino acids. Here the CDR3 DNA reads TGTGCCAGCACACGGGGAACTAATGAAAAACTGTTTTTT. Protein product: CASTRGTNEKLFF.

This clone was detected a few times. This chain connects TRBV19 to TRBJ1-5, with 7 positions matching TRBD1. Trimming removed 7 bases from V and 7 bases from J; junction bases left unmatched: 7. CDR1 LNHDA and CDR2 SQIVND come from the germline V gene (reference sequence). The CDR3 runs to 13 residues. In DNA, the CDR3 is TGTGCCAGTACAGGGGGGCGAGGACAGCCCCAGCATTTT. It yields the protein CASTGGRGQPQHF.

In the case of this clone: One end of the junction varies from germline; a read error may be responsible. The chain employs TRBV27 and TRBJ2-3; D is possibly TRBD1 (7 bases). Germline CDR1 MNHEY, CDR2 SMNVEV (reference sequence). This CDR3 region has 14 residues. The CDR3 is CSANSGGTTDTQYF. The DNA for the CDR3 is TGCTCGGCGAATTCAGGGGGGACCACAGATACGCAGTATTTT.

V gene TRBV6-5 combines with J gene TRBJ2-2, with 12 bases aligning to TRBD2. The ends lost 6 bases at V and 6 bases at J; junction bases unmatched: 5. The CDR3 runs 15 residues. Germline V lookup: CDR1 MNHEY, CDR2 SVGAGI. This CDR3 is CASSPLAGGPGELFF. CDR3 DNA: TGTGCCAGCAGCCCTCTAGCGGGGGGGCCCGGGGAGCTGTTTTTT.

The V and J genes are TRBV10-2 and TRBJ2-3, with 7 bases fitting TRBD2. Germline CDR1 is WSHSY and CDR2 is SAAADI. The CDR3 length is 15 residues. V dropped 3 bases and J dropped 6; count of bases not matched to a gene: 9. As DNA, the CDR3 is TGCGCCAGCAGTGAATGGGGGGGTGCCCCCGATACGCAGTATTTT. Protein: CASSEWGGAPDTQYF.

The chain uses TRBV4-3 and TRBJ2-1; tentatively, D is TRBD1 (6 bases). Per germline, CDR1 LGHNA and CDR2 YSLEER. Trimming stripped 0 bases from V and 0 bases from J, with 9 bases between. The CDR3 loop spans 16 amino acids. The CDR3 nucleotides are TGCGCCAGCAGCCAAGATCAGGGGAACTCCTACAATGAGCAGTTCTTC. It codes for CASSQDQGNSYNEQFF.

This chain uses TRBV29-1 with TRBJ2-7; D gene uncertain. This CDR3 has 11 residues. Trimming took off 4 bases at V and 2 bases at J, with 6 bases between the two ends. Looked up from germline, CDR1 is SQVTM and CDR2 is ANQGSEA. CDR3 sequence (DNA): TGCAGCGTTGGCGGTGCCTACGAGCAGTACTTC. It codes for CSVGGAYEQYF.

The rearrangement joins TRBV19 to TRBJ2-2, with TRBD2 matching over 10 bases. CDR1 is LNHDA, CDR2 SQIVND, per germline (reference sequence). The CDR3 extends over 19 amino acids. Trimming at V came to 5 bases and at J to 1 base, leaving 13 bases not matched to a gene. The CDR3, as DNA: TGTGCCAGTAGTCCGGGAGGCCTAGCGGGAGTCCTGAACACCGGGGAGCTGTTTTTT. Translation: CASSPGGLAGVLNTGELFF. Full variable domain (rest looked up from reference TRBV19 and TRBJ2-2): DGGITQSPKYLFRKEGQNVTLSCEQNLNHDAMYWYRQDPGQGLRLIYYSQIVNDFQKGDIAEGYSVSREKKESFPLTVTSAQKNPTAFYLCASSPGGLAGVLNTGELFFGEGSRLTVL.

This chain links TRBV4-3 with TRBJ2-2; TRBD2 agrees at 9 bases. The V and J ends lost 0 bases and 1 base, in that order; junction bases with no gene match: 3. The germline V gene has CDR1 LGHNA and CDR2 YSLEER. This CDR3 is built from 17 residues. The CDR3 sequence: CASSQDGAGGNTGELFF. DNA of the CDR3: TGCGCCAGCAGCCAAGACGGAGCGGGAGGGAACACCGGGGAGCTGTTTTTT.

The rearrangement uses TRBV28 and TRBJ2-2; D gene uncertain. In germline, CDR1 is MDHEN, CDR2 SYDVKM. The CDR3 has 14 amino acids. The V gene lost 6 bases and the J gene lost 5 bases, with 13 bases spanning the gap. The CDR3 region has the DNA TGTGCCAGCAGAGCCCCTGCGGAGACCGGGGAGCTGTTTTTT. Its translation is CASRAPAETGELFF.

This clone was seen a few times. CDR3 in amino acids: CASSFVGGATNEKLFF. The CDR3 nucleotides read TGTGCCAGCAGTTTCGTCGGCGGAGCAACTAATGAAAAACTGTTTTTT. The chain carries TRBV28 and TRBJ1-4; D ambiguous. V was pared by 3 bases and J by 0 bases, with 11 bases between. The V gene's germline CDR1 is MDHEN and CDR2 SYDVKM. The CDR3 is 16 residues long.

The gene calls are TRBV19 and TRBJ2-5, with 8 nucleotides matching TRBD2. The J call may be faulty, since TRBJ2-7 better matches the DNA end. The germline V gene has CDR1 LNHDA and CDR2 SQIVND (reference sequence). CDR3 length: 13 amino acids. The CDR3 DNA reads TGTGCCAGTAGTATGGGACTAGCCTACGAGCAGTACTTC. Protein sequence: CASSMGLAYEQYF.

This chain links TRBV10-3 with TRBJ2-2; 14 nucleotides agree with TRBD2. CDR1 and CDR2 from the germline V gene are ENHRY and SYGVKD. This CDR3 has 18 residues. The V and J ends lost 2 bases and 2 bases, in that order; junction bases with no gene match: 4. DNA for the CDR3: TGTGCCATCAGTGAGCCGGGACTAGCGGGAGATAACACCGGGGAGCTGTTTTTT. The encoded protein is CAISEPGLAGDNTGELFF.